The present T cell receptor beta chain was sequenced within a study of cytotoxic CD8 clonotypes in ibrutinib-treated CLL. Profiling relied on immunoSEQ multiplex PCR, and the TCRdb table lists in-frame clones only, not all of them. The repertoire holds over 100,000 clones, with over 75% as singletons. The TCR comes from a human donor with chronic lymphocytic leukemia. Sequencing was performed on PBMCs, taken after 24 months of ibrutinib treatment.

In DNA, the CDR3 is TGTGCCAGCAGCCCCATTGGGGGCGGGACCTACGAGCAGTACTTC. Translating gives CASSPIGGGTYEQYF. The chain uses TRBV11-2 and TRBJ2-7; the D call may be TRBD1 or TRBD2 (6 bases each). The CDR3 has 15 residues. Germline lookup yields CDR1 SGHAT and CDR2 FQNNGV. Trimming pared 5 bases from V and 2 bases from J, leaving 16 bases between.